One TCR beta chain is described in this entry. Its antigen is not identified. These data come from a study of post-analysis software for immune sequencing data. Study-wide results and caveats: The study found TRBV5-6, TRBV5-1 and TRBV20-1 among about five TRBV segments more frequent in patients than controls.

Losses at the gene ends were 4 bases for V and 9 bases for J; bases not matched to a gene: 8. Germline CDR1 and CDR2: SGHDT and YYEEEE. The length of the CDR3 is 15 residues. TCR beta libraries were prepared from cDNA with unique molecular identifiers. Researchers reported roughly 0.5 million cDNA molecules coming from around 1 to 9.1 million T cells. TCRdb recomputed calls from the PCR reads with MiXCR, one row per CDR3 protein. This repertoire shows about 430,000 distinct CDR3 sequences, 35% to 45% found once; its top ten account for approximately 7.1%. J is TRBJ2-1 and V is TRBV5-6; 12 positions agree with TRBD1. The source is a girl under 10 years old with multiple sclerosis. What was sequenced was blood. DNA of the CDR3: TGTGCCAGCAGCACGCCCGGGACAGGGGGCTTTGAGCAGTTCTTC. Its protein is CASSTPGTGGFEQFF.